This TCR beta chain was recovered during a study of T cell responses to AZD1222 COVID-19 vaccine. Study outcomes and limitations: In all cases, repertoires were sampled only after the peak T cell response. A mostly white British donor set with more females was recruited, and clonal diversity was possibly underestimated. Two AZD1222 doses significantly raised spike-specific TCR breadth and depth over controls.

This clone occurred a few times. Its antigen is unknown. Measured with immunoSEQ multiplex PCR; TCRdb has only the in-frame clones, and not every one. Here the sample spans fewer than 100,000 clones, under 90% being singletons. The ends lost 6 bases at V and 6 bases at J; junction bases unmatched: 16. Germline lookup yields CDR1 MNHEY and CDR2 SMNVEV (reference sequence). The CDR3 sequence is 16 residues long. The TCR comes from an adult who received the AZD1222 COVID-19 vaccine. The sequencing here drew on peripheral blood, taken 28 days after the second AZD1222 dose. J is TRBJ1-1 and V is TRBV27; 7 nucleotides line up with TRBD1. CDR3 DNA: TGTGCCAGCAGATCCTTTCTGGGGACAGCTGTCGCTGAAGCTTTCTTT. Protein sequence: CASRSFLGTAVAEAFF.